The source of this T cell receptor (beta chain) is a study of early T cells in non-severe SARS-CoV-2 infection. Whole-study context: Investigators sequenced bulk RNA drawn from unsorted whole blood, and chains remained unpaired. Study-wide findings and caveats: Matches to VDJdb favored anti-spike CD8 responses and missed private and CD4 specificities.

V shed 5 bases and J 4 bases; nucleotides not matched to a gene: 3. The CDR3 runs to 15 residues. Germline CDR1 SGHAT, CDR2 FQNNGV. Molecules of cDNA were individually given unique molecular identifiers that were attached to them. TCRdb analysed the 5' RACE reads with MiXCR anew, one entry per CDR3 protein. The table includes 60,000 to 65,000 distinct CDR3 sequences, about 12% detected once. This clonotype was picked up many times. Its antigen is undetermined. The chain combines TRBV11-2 with TRBJ2-2, with 11 positions matching TRBD2. This sequence was found in an adult who was a healthcare worker with PCR-confirmed SARS-CoV-2 infection or an uninfected control (not recorded which). Sequenced input: whole blood. The CDR3, as DNA: TGTGCCAGCAGCCGCGGACTAGCGGGCACCGGGGAGCTGTTTTTT. Amino acids: CASSRGLAGTGELFF.